Sequencing of this T cell receptor beta chain was carried out in a study of shared clonotypes between healthy human individuals. Turning to the study itself: Used for every donor were three CD4 naive, three CD4 memory, two CD8 naive and one CD8 memory plate. Regarding the study as a whole: Relative to their counterparts shared across all four donors, non-shared clonotypes exhibited diminished generation probabilities.

With 2 bases removed from V and 5 bases from J, the gap between germline ends came to 15 bases. Germline values: CDR1 MNHEY, CDR2 SMNVEV (reference sequence). The CDR3 has 16 residues. The donor population consisted of healthy HIV-negative adults with no recent acute infections or vaccinations. As regards this clone: Its target is not known.

TCRdb's copy holds only in-frame clones and misses some; the assay was immunoSEQ multiplex PCR. The data hold about 1.5 million clones, with 98% observed a single time. The chain has TRBV27 and TRBJ2-2; D is possibly TRBD2 (6 bases). Sequenced: naive CD4+ T cells sorted from blood. Subset noted: CD45RA+ positively selected. The TCR comes from a man aged 25-45 years in good health. DNA of the CDR3: TGTGCCAGCAGTTTAGGCGGGGCAGGGAGGACCGGGGAGCTGTTTTTT. This gives the protein CASSLGGAGRTGELFF.